One sample yielded the 12 T cell receptor beta chains listed below, sequenced in a study of CD8 T cells in ankylosing spondylitis. TCRdb processed the 5' RACE reads anew with MiXCR; each CDR3 protein has one entry. This sample yields roughly 240,000 distinct CDR3 sequences, of which around 8% are seen a single time; 4.5% to 5% belongs to the top ten. Input material: blood, either unsorted or a sorted T cell fraction (not recorded which). These receptors all come from a female donor with ankylosing spondylitis or in good health (not recorded which).

This rearrangement joins TRBV7-9 to TRBJ2-6, with 7 bases lining up with TRBD2. From germline, CDR1 is SEHNR and CDR2 FQNEAQ (reference sequence). CDR3 length: 14 residues. Germline trimming cut 5 bases from V and 4 bases from J; bases unmatched to any gene: 2. The CDR3 reads CASSPGGGANVLTF. As DNA, the CDR3 is TGTGCCAGCAGCCCGGGGGGAGGGGCCAACGTCCTGACTTTC.

This clonotype was found many times. V usage is TRBV6-6 and J usage is TRBJ2-7, with D unresolved. V lost 2 bases and J 5 bases, leaving 7 bases between the germline ends. Per the germline V gene, CDR1 is MNHNY and CDR2 is SVGAGI (reference sequence). The CDR3 spans 12 residues. CDR3 nucleotide sequence: TGTGCCAGCAGTTACGACGGAAACGAGCAGTACTTC. Translated, it gives CASSYDGNEQYF.

This chain links TRBV6-1 with TRBJ1-5; D perhaps matches TRBD1 (5 bases). V dropped 7 bases and J dropped 7 bases, with 23 bases sitting between them. Per germline, CDR1 MNHNS and CDR2 SASEGT. The CDR3 contains 16 residues. CDR3 bases: TGTGCCAGCAAACGGTCCGCAGGGCGTGGAAGACAGCCCCAGCATTTT. This sequence encodes CASKRSAGRGRQPQHF.

This clonotype came up many times. This chain connects TRBV29-1 to TRBJ1-1, with 9 bases lining up with TRBD1. Trimming at V came to 6 bases and at J to 5 bases, leaving 4 bases not matched to a gene. The length of the CDR3 is 12 residues. Germline V CDR1 and CDR2: SQVTM, ANQGSEA. This CDR3 reads CSVDRGGTEAFF. The CDR3 nucleotides are TGCAGCGTCGACAGGGGGGGGACTGAAGCTTTCTTT.

This clonotype appeared many times. The V call is TRBV7-2, the J call TRBJ2-3; no clear D gene. CDR3 length: 13 amino acids. V gave up 6 bases and J gave up 0 bases, with 7 bases separating them. Germline-derived CDR1 and CDR2 are SGHTA and FQGNSA. The CDR3 spells CASRVTSTDTQYF. The CDR3 DNA follows: TGTGCCAGCAGAGTTACTAGCACAGATACGCAGTATTTT.

In its sample, this clonotype was seen many times. The J gene is TRBJ2-5, the V gene TRBV5-6; D unresolved. The CDR3 has 13 residues. Germline loops: CDR1 SGHDT, CDR2 YYEEEE. Trimming took off 3 bases at V and 5 bases at J, with 11 bases between the two ends. The CDR3 is CASSSRPRETQYF. The CDR3 DNA is TGTGCCAGCAGCTCCCGGCCACGGGAGACCCAGTACTTC. Filled out from reference TRBV5-6 and TRBJ2-5, the complete variable domain reads DAGVTQSPTHLIKTRGQQVTLRCSPKSGHDTVSWYQQALGQGPQFIFQYYEEEERQRGNFPDRFSGHQFPNYSSELNVNALLLGDSALYLCASSSRPRETQYFGPGTRLLVL.

The sample holds many counts of this clonotype. V and J are TRBV20-1 and TRBJ2-4; D ambiguous. This CDR3 has 13 residues. Germline V CDR1 and CDR2: DFQATT, SNEGSKA (reference sequence). Trimming shortened V by 0 bases and J by 6 bases, and 9 bases separated the two germline ends. DNA for the CDR3: TGCAGTGCTAGAGATCGTCCCATAAACATTCAGTACTTC. Protein: CSARDRPINIQYF.

Ten or more counts support this clonotype. This chain connects TRBV28 to TRBJ2-1; TRBD1 matches at 7 bases. V was pared by 6 bases and J by 3 bases, with 8 bases of the junction left unmatched. The germline V gene encodes CDR1 MDHEN and CDR2 SYDVKM. The CDR3 runs 15 residues. CDR3 protein: CASSPTGVVYNEQFF. CDR3 nucleotides: TGTGCCAGCAGCCCTACAGGGGTTGTCTACAATGAGCAGTTCTTC.

This clonotype was detected ten times or more. The chain has TRBV5-1 and TRBJ1-1; unclear D gene. V dropped 0 bases and J dropped 0 bases, with 9 bases sitting between them. This CDR3 contains 15 residues. The germline gives CDR1 SGHRS, CDR2 YFSETQ. CDR3 in DNA: TGCGCCAGCAGCTTGGACGTAGGAATGAACACTGAAGCTTTCTTT. Translated, it gives CASSLDVGMNTEAFF.

This clonotype was detected a few times. This rearrangement joins TRBV7-9 to TRBJ2-2; no reliable D call. Trimming removed 4 bases from V and 0 bases from J, with 15 bases in between. CDR1 and CDR2 (germline): SEHNR, FQNEAQ (reference sequence). The CDR3 consists of 17 residues. The CDR3 DNA reads TGTGCCAGCAGCTCCCTTTTGGTAGGCACGAACACCGGGGAGCTGTTTTTT. Protein product: CASSSLLVGTNTGELFF.

This clonotype was picked up many times. The chain uses TRBV25-1 and TRBJ2-3, with 9 bases lining up with TRBD1. J lost 3 bases, V lost 6 bases, and 7 bases had no gene match. The CDR3 sequence is 15 residues long. Germline V gene data show CDR1 as MGHDK and CDR2 as SYGVNS. CDR3 nucleotide sequence: TGTGCCAGCAGCCGCGGGACAGGGTCAACAGATACGCAGTATTTT. This sequence encodes CASSRGTGSTDTQYF.

This clonotype was counted at least ten times. The V and J genes are TRBV9 and TRBJ1-1; D is ambiguous. The germline V and J ends were trimmed by 2 bases and 1 base, with 6 bases remaining between them. The CDR3 extends over 13 amino acids. The germline V gene encodes CDR1 SGDLS and CDR2 YYNGEE. CDR3 DNA sequence: TGTGCCAGCAGCGTCTTACAGAACACTGAAGCTTTCTTT. Translation: CASSVLQNTEAFF.